The T cell receptor (beta chain) under discussion was sequenced for a study of CD8+ T cells in alopecia areata (dated by TCRdb to 2017 to 2018). General notes on the study: Treated patients were enrolled in an open-label pilot trial of oral tofacitinib at 5 to 10 mg twice daily for moderate-to-severe alopecia areata. Tofacitinib was given for 6 to 18 months, followed by 6 months of follow-up off drug to assess delayed response and recurrence. The study used high-throughput TCRbeta sequencing to examine T cell clonal expansion in alopecia areata, in both the C3H/HeJ mouse model and human patients. On the human side, TCRbeta sequencing was run on scalp tissue and on sorted CD4+ and CD8+ peripheral blood T cells from healthy controls and from alopecia areata patients with either patchy or totalis/universalis disease. Tofacitinib-treated patients had biopsies at baseline and at 4 and 24 weeks of treatment, with a later scalp biopsy in several patients. Scalp clonality was compared across normal scalp (n=4), patchy alopecia areata scalp (n=8), and alopecia totalis/universalis scalp (n=8). RNA was extracted with the PAXgene miRNA kit for fixed scalp, the miRNeasy kit for PBMCs, and the RNeasy kit for mouse skin. TCRbeta CDR3 regions were amplified by immunoSEQ multiplex PCR with 35 Vbeta forward and 13 Jbeta reverse primers.

This clone was observed a few times. No cognate antigen has been identified for it. No base-level quality is on record; no much larger clone is a single base apart. Per the publication, the time point label means: baseline before oral tofacitinib. From alopecia areata patients, peripheral blood was collected along with lesional scalp punch biopsies. PBMCs were isolated by density centrifugation and stained for CD3, CD4 and CD8, and CD4+ and CD8+ T cells were sorted on a FACSAria. The library was made by the immunoSEQ multiplex PCR assay. For TCR sequencing, RNA was extracted from every sample and reverse transcribed into cDNA to serve as template. SuperScript III was used to make first-strand cDNA, primed with a 2:1 mix of oligo-dT and random hexamers. A synthetic immune receptor repertoire was used to assess amplification bias, and residual bias was removed computationally. Regarding the original processing steps: After raw reads were preprocessed to remove errors, the CDR3 was defined following IMGT conventions as running from the conserved cysteine to phenylalanine. Clonality was calculated as 1 minus Shannon entropy normalized by log2 of the number of productive unique TCRs. Whether each scalp clone was CD4 or CD8 was inferred by checking scalp TCRbeta sequences against the CD4 and CD8 repertoires from sorted blood. The table was pulled from immuneACCESS by TCRdb, which kept in-frame rearrangements only. Such tables lose some clones; where checked, under half of the loss comes from unresolved V genes, and the rest has no known cause. The V and J calls and clone size were taken over from that table, and D and trimming were inferred from the DNA. Counted in this sample were fewer than 80,000 clones; roughly 57% of them appeared once. The ten largest make up over 15% of the sample.

Here is what the overall study found, with its caveats: Shared TCR sequences between patients were less evident than in mice, which may be partly attributable to HLA diversity in the patient population. Resident alphabeta T cells in normal human skin are also sequenced, complicating scalp TCR repertoire analysis, unlike mouse skin dominated by gammadelta T cells. Lesional scalp, especially in alopecia totalis/universalis, showed higher clonality and more expanded CD8+ clones than normal scalp, suggesting antigenic drive.

The CDR3 numbers 13 residues from cysteine through phenylalanine. The entry retains the CDR3 DNA only, 39 bases that are in frame from base 1. Taken from the germline V gene, the CDR1 and CDR2 loops are LGHNA and YSLEER. V and J are truncated by 0 bases and 2 bases respectively, leaving an intervening sequence of 5 bases. This TCR was sampled from a human donor with alopecia areata. The source material was CD8+ T cells sorted from blood, sampled at week 0. The chain joins TRBV4-3 to TRBJ2-7; the D gene is not confidently resolved. The CDR3 region: CASSQESTYEQYF. The nucleotide sequence reads TGCGCCAGCAGCCAAGAGAGTACCTACGAGCAGTACTTC.